This record concerns one T cell receptor beta chain sequence. These data are taken from a study of blood T cell repertoires in COVID-19. Across the whole study: The United States, Italy and Spain were the sources of the acute and convalescent COVID-19 samples. PBMCs, B-cell-depleted T cells, or T cells provided the cDNA or gDNA that made up the material.

Per the original data handling: Researchers report that nucleated cell counts were estimated from reference gene primer amplification. Repertoires were generated with immunoSEQ multiplex PCR, while TCRdb's copy carries only in-frame clones and drops some. V and J calls and clone size follow that table, whereas D and trimming were derived from the DNA. The table shows roughly 80,000 clones, with more than 80% occurring only once. V gave up 1 base and J gave up 2 bases, with 15 bases separating them. Germline lookup yields CDR1 MNHEY and CDR2 SMNVEV (reference sequence). The CDR3 has 16 amino acids. This rearrangement joins TRBV27 to TRBJ2-7, with no clear D. The source material was peripheral blood. The source of this sequence is a human donor in a cohort sampled during active COVID-19. The CDR3 nucleotides read TGTGCCAGCAGTTTATTCGGCAGGAACCCTACCTACGAGCAGTACTTC. Amino acids: CASSLFGRNPTYEQYF.